Each of the 25 T cell receptor beta chains below was sequenced from the same sample in a study of cytomegalovirus exposure and HLA in healthy donors. Vbeta (60) and Jbeta (13) primers were used in the PCR. Profiling relied on immunoSEQ multiplex PCR, and the TCRdb table lists in-frame clones only, not all of them. The top ten hold 1.5% to 2% of the sample, which has about 140,000 clones, about three quarters seen once. The sample consisted of PBMCs. The receptors derive from a woman in her 30s in good health and CMV-seronegative.

The V call is TRBV19, the J call TRBJ2-6; D possibly corresponds to TRBD1 (6 bases). Germline V CDR1 and CDR2: LNHDA, SQIVND (reference sequence). This CDR3 region has 17 residues. Trimming removed 5 bases from V and 0 bases from J, with 14 bases in between. CDR3 sequence (DNA): TGTGCCAGTAGTCGGACAGTCAAAGACTCTGGGGCCAACGTCCTGACTTTC. This gives the protein CASSRTVKDSGANVLTF.

This clone was observed a few times. V and J are TRBV29-1 and TRBJ2-3, with D possibly TRBD1 on 5 matching bases. The CDR3 is 11 amino acids. Germline-derived CDR1 and CDR2 are SQVTM and ANQGSEA. V shed 4 bases and J shed 4 bases, with 6 bases lying between them. Here the CDR3 reads CSVARADTQYF. CDR3 sequence (DNA): TGCAGCGTTGCCAGGGCAGATACGCAGTATTTT.

The chain employs TRBV19 and TRBJ2-1, with D perhaps matching TRBD2 (5 bases). There are 18 residues in the CDR3. V lost 3 bases, J lost 6 bases, and 24 bases lay in between. Germline V gene sequence: CDR1 LNHDA, CDR2 SQIVND (reference sequence). This chain's CDR3 is CASSMAFGGSLSLNEQFF. The CDR3 nucleotides read TGTGCCAGTAGTATGGCTTTTGGAGGTTCGTTATCGCTCAATGAGCAGTTCTTC. Drawing the rest from reference TRBV19 and TRBJ2-1, the complete variable domain is DGGITQSPKYLFRKEGQNVTLSCEQNLNHDAMYWYRQDPGQGLRLIYYSQIVNDFQKGDIAEGYSVSREKKESFPLTVTSAQKNPTAFYLCASSMAFGGSLSLNEQFFGPGTRLTVL.

This chain links TRBV7-9 with TRBJ2-5, with TRBD1 identical over 8 bases. Germline loops: CDR1 SEHNR, CDR2 FQNEAQ (reference sequence). The CDR3 spans 15 residues. Trimming took 4 bases from V and 7 from J; bases not matched to a gene: 11. CDR3 nucleotide sequence: TGTGCCAGCAGCTCCCAAGGACAGGGCAAAGGGACCCAGTACTTC. Protein sequence: CASSSQGQGKGTQYF.

This sequence joins TRBV4-1 and TRBJ2-5, with 13 bases aligning to TRBD2. V gave up 4 bases and J gave up 5 bases; unmatched junction bases: 4. The CDR3 is 15 residues long. The germline CDR1 and CDR2 sequences are MGHRA and YSYEKL. In nucleotides, the CDR3 is TGCGCCAGCAGCCTAAGGACTAGCGGGGGCGAGACCCAGTACTTC. This gives the protein CASSLRTSGGETQYF.

This sequence joins TRBV5-1 and TRBJ1-3, with D possibly TRBD1 on 6 matching bases. Germline V CDR1 and CDR2: SGHRS, YFSETQ. The V and J ends lost 4 bases and 1 base respectively, with 12 bases between them. This CDR3 has 15 amino acids. The CDR3 bases are TGCGCCAGCAGCACTGGTACAGGGTCTGGAAACACCATATATTTT. This sequence encodes CASSTGTGSGNTIYF.

The chain has TRBV5-6 and TRBJ1-1; D gene ambiguous. The CDR3 sequence is 13 residues long. Germline assignment: CDR1 SGHDT and CDR2 YYEEEE. The ends were cut back, 5 bases at V and 2 bases at J, with 10 bases in the middle. The CDR3 DNA is TGTGCCAGCAGTCGCGCGGAAAACACTGAAGCTTTCTTT. This translates into CASSRAENTEAFF.

This clone occurred a few times. The chain is built from TRBV27 and TRBJ1-2; possible D gene TRBD1, 5 bases. Deletions cut 4 bases from V and 3 bases from J, with 18 bases between. The CDR3 consists of 16 residues. CDR1 is MNHEY, CDR2 SMNVEV, per germline (reference sequence). This CDR3 reads CASSSLGAKPDYGYTF. The CDR3 DNA reads as TGTGCCAGCAGTTCCCTAGGGGCTAAGCCCGACTATGGCTACACCTTC.

The chain joins TRBV19 to TRBJ2-2, with 9 bases that match TRBD1. The CDR3 contains 17 residues. CDR1 is LNHDA and CDR2 is SQIVND in the germline V gene (reference sequence). V lost 2 bases to trimming and J lost 1 base; unmatched junction nucleotides: 5. The CDR3 bases are TGTGCCAGTAGTATACCAAGGGGACAGGGGAACACCGGGGAGCTGTTTTTT. As protein: CASSIPRGQGNTGELFF.

Here the CDR3 reads CASSQDGGSFDEQFF. The CDR3 DNA is TGCGCCAGCAGCCAAGATGGCGGTAGTTTCGATGAGCAGTTCTTC. This chain links TRBV4-1 with TRBJ2-1; D is ambiguous. This CDR3 contains 15 residues. Per the germline V gene, CDR1 is MGHRA and CDR2 is YSYEKL. V shed 0 bases and J shed 8 bases, with 14 bases lying between them.

The chain carries TRBV6-6 and TRBJ1-6; TRBD1 is a possible D gene (6 bases). Trimming removed 2 bases at V and 10 bases at J, with 15 bases between. The CDR3 loop spans 15 amino acids. In germline, CDR1 is MNHNY, CDR2 SVGAGI (reference sequence). The CDR3 loop reads CASSYTDRRKSPLHF. Written as DNA, the CDR3 is TGTGCCAGCAGTTACACGGACAGAAGGAAGTCACCCCTCCACTTT.

In this sample, this clone turned up a few times. The gene calls are TRBV7-6 and TRBJ2-1; 11 nucleotides align to TRBD2. Germline V CDR1 and CDR2: SGHVS, FNYEAQ. This CDR3 comprises 16 residues. The V segment lost 4 bases and the J segment 12 bases; nucleotides outside the gene matches: 14. CDR3 sequence: CASSSKLAGDFIGQFF. CDR3 sequence (DNA): TGTGCCAGCAGCTCCAAACTAGCGGGAGATTTCATTGGGCAGTTCTTC.

The chain employs TRBV12-5 and TRBJ2-3; 7 nucleotides agree with TRBD1. After removal of 6 bases from V and 2 bases from J, the junction contained 2 bases not matched to a gene. The germline CDR1 and CDR2 sequences are LGHNT and FRNRAP. This CDR3 region has 13 residues. The CDR3 is CASGTGSTDTQYF. The CDR3 nucleotides are TGTGCTAGTGGGACAGGGTCCACAGATACGCAGTATTTT.

This chain connects TRBV28 to TRBJ2-1; the match to TRBD1 covers 8 bases. The CDR3 loop spans 15 amino acids. Per germline, CDR1 MDHEN and CDR2 SYDVKM. Trimming took 5 bases from V and 2 from J; bases not matched to a gene: 5. CDR3 sequence: CASSPGTGTYNEQFF. The CDR3 DNA is TGTGCCAGCAGTCCAGGGACAGGAACCTACAATGAGCAGTTCTTC.

The chain joins TRBV10-2 to TRBJ2-1, with TRBD2 matching 8 bases. This CDR3 comprises 15 residues. Trimming cost V 2 bases and J 10 bases; bases outside gene matches: 10. Germline assignment: CDR1 WSHSY and CDR2 SAAADI. CDR3: CASSETAGGQAEQFF. The CDR3, as DNA: TGCGCCAGCAGTGAGACGGCGGGAGGCCAGGCGGAGCAGTTCTTC.

The chain employs TRBV27 and TRBJ1-1; 9 bases fit TRBD1. The CDR3 consists of 15 residues. Germline-derived CDR1 and CDR2 are MNHEY and SMNVEV (reference sequence). Losses at the gene ends were 6 bases for V and 7 bases for J; bases not matched to a gene: 12. This CDR3 is CASSALEQGAFEAFF. The DNA of the CDR3 is TGTGCCAGCAGCGCTCTCGAACAGGGGGCGTTTGAAGCTTTCTTT.

The chain recombines TRBV11-2 with TRBJ2-6, with a weak D call TRBD1 (5 bases). Germline lookup yields CDR1 SGHAT and CDR2 FQNNGV. The CDR3 contains 16 residues. V gave up 2 bases and J gave up 0 bases, with 8 bases separating them. The CDR3: CASSLQGSSGANVLTF. Written as DNA, the CDR3 is TGTGCCAGCAGCTTACAGGGTAGCTCTGGGGCCAACGTCCTGACTTTC.

This clone occurred a few times. The gene calls are TRBV5-8 and TRBJ2-3; 7 bases map to TRBD1. The CDR3 sequence is 13 residues long. J was trimmed by 4 bases and V by 5 bases; bases with no gene match: 4. Germline CDR1 and CDR2: SGHTS and YDEGEE. The chain's CDR3 is CASRLRGPDTQYF. Here the CDR3 DNA reads TGTGCCAGCAGATTAAGGGGGCCAGATACGCAGTATTTT.

Worth noting for this clone: Relative to the germline gene, one junction end is altered; a read error may explain this. The chain recombines TRBV7-9 with TRBJ2-3; 8 positions match TRBD2. This CDR3 has 14 residues. Per the germline V gene, CDR1 is SEHNR and CDR2 is FQNEAQ (reference sequence). The CDR3 DNA is TGTGCCAGCAGTTTAGGGACTAGTCGCGATACGCAGTATTTT. This codes for CASSLGTSRDTQYF.

The chain combines TRBV19 with TRBJ2-1, with D maybe TRBD2 (6 bases). Trimming left V 5 bases short and J 1 base short, with 12 bases between. The germline gives CDR1 LNHDA, CDR2 SQIVND (reference sequence). The CDR3 covers 15 residues. This chain's CDR3 is CASSRGRESYNEQFF. In nucleotides, the CDR3 is TGTGCCAGTAGTCGGGGACGGGAGTCCTACAATGAGCAGTTCTTC.

This sequence joins TRBV2 and TRBJ2-7; 14 bases are shared with TRBD2. This CDR3 is built from 17 residues. From germline, CDR1 is SNHLY and CDR2 FYNNEI. V was clipped by 4 bases and J by 2 bases; unmatched bases: 7. The CDR3 DNA sequence: TGTGCCAGCAGTGGGCCGGGACTAGCGGGAGTGGCCTACGAGCAGTACTTC. Residues: CASSGPGLAGVAYEQYF.

The CDR3 reads CASSLETGSGQPQHF. The CDR3 region has the DNA TGTGCCAGCAGCTTAGAGACAGGGTCAGGACAGCCCCAGCATTTT. The V gene is TRBV7-9, the J gene TRBJ1-5, with 7 bases lining up with TRBD1. This CDR3 contains 15 residues. The germline V gene has CDR1 SEHNR and CDR2 FQNEAQ (reference sequence). V shed 1 base, J shed 7 bases, and the junction held 7 bases outside the gene matches.

The chain joins TRBV9 to TRBJ2-5, with D uncertain. The CDR3 spans 13 residues. The ends were cut back, 4 bases at V and 0 bases at J, with 7 bases in the middle. In germline, CDR1 is SGDLS, CDR2 YYNGEE. The CDR3 nucleotides read TGTGCCAGCAGCTCCAGGTACCAAGAGACCCAGTACTTC. This sequence encodes CASSSRYQETQYF. The full variable domain, completed using reference TRBV9 and TRBJ2-5, is DSGVTQTPKHLITATGQRVTLRCSPRSGDLSVYWYQQSLDQGLQFLIQYYNGEERAKGNILERFSAQQFPDLHSELNLSSLELGDSALYFCASSSRYQETQYFGPGTRLLVL.

Note on this clone: One junction end does not reproduce the germline sequence, and a read error may be involved. The V and J genes are TRBV18 and TRBJ2-1; possible D gene TRBD2, 6 bases. CDR3 length equals 15 residues. Germline V gene sequence: CDR1 KGHSH, CDR2 LQKENI. CDR3 DNA: TGTGCCACCTCATTTAGCGGAGTCTCCTACAATGAGCAGTTCTTC. Translation gives CATSFSGVSYNEQFF.

The chain links TRBV19 to TRBJ2-5; TRBD2 matches 10 bases. The CDR3 is 15 amino acids. The J segment lost 1 base and the V segment lost 3 bases, leaving 2 bases of the junction unmatched. The germline V gene encodes CDR1 LNHDA and CDR2 SQIVND (reference sequence). CDR3 sequence: CASSMGTSVQETQYF. CDR3 nucleotide sequence: TGTGCCAGTAGTATGGGGACTAGCGTCCAAGAGACCCAGTACTTC.